This T cell receptor (beta chain) is drawn from a study of T cell responses to AZD1222 COVID-19 vaccine. The V segment lost 4 bases and the J segment 11 bases; nucleotides outside the gene matches: 16. CDR3 size: 16 residues. Germline V CDR1 and CDR2: LGHNA, YSLEER. Sequencing was performed with immunoSEQ multiplex PCR; in TCRdb, only in-frame clones are kept and a portion is missing. The sample includes roughly 80,000 clones, around 89% of them seen just once. The material sequenced was peripheral blood, taken on day 0 of AZD1222 vaccination. The chain employs TRBV4-3 and TRBJ1-4; 7 bases fit TRBD1. The sequence was obtained from an adult in good health. The DNA of the CDR3 is TGCGCCAGCAGCCCCGGGACAGTTGTAGTAGAAAGGAAACTGTTTTTT. It codes for CASSPGTVVVERKLFF.